Shown below are 20 T cell receptor beta chains from a single sample sequenced in a study of Graves' ophthalmopathy and Graves' hyperthyroidism. The study amplified TCR beta CDR3 regions using RNA transcripts. First-round RT-PCR used HTBI primers; second-round multiplex PCR followed. Each CDR3 protein is one row after TCRdb ran MiXCR on the multiplex PCR reads. The sample lists around 400,000 distinct CDR3 sequences; 18% were seen once. Sequencing input: peripheral blood. The receptors derive from a young woman with Graves' ophthalmopathy.

This clonotype was detected many times. The rearrangement uses TRBV5-6 and TRBJ1-2; no clear D gene. V was trimmed by 4 bases and J by 4 bases, leaving 11 bases between them. Germline V gene data show CDR1 as SGHDT and CDR2 as YYEEEE. CDR3 length: 13 amino acids. The CDR3 nucleotides are TGTGCCAGCAGCCCCCGGGTGAGCTATGGCTACACCTTC. Translated: CASSPRVSYGYTF.

This clonotype was seen repeatedly, ten times or more. The genes are TRBV6-1 and TRBJ1-2; no firm D call. The CDR3 covers 11 residues. Per germline, CDR1 MNHNS and CDR2 SASEGT. V was pared by 8 bases and J by 4 bases, with 8 bases between. CDR3 sequence reads: CASAFVYGYTF. The CDR3 DNA follows: TGTGCCAGCGCATTTGTCTATGGCTACACCTTC.

In its sample, this clonotype was seen many times. The junction does not match germline at one end; this may be a read error. The chain combines TRBV14 with TRBJ2-5; 7 bases fit TRBD2. The CDR3 is 15 amino acids. Germline lookup yields CDR1 SGHDN and CDR2 FVKESK. The CDR3 coding sequence is TGTGCCAGCAGCCAGTTACGGGACTACCACGAGACCCAGTACTTC. This codes for CASSQLRDYHETQYF.

In its sample, this clonotype was seen many times. This chain links TRBV6-5 with TRBJ1-1; perhaps TRBD1 as D (6 bases). The CDR3 has 13 residues. V was cut by 4 bases and J by 10 bases, with 16 bases left in between. CDR1 is MNHEY, CDR2 SVGAGI, per germline. CDR3: CASSSPGEVGAFF. The DNA for the CDR3 is TGTGCCAGCAGTTCCCCAGGGGAGGTTGGAGCTTTCTTT.

At least ten counts were recorded for this clonotype. CDR3 in DNA: TGTGCCAGTAGTATCCTCCGAGTCACTGAAGCTTTCTTT. The encoded protein is CASSILRVTEAFF. The V call is TRBV19, the J call TRBJ1-1; D not certain. The V gene's germline CDR1 is LNHDA and CDR2 SQIVND (reference sequence). The CDR3 sequence is 13 residues long. Trimming cost V 3 bases and J 4 bases, with 9 bases left between them. Complete variable domain (other parts from reference TRBV19 and TRBJ1-1): DGGITQSPKYLFRKEGQNVTLSCEQNLNHDAMYWYRQDPGQGLRLIYYSQIVNDFQKGDIAEGYSVSREKKESFPLTVTSAQKNPTAFYLCASSILRVTEAFFGQGTRLTVV.

This clonotype has a count of ten or more. V and J are TRBV7-2 and TRBJ1-1; the D gene is possibly TRBD1 (5 bases). This CDR3 spans 18 amino acids. The V gene lost 6 bases and the J gene lost 1 base, with 24 bases spanning the gap. Germline loops: CDR1 SGHTA, CDR2 FQGNSA. CDR3 protein: CASRSQAGRSVGNTEAFF. CDR3 DNA sequence: TGTGCCAGCAGATCCCAGGCAGGGAGAAGCGTTGGGAACACTGAAGCTTTCTTT.

The CDR3 DNA reads as TGTGCCAGCAGTTACCCCCGGGACCGCTCTGGAAACACCATATATTTT. Its protein product is CASSYPRDRSGNTIYF. V usage is TRBV6-5 and J usage is TRBJ1-3; D is possibly TRBD1 (5 bases). Trimming stripped 2 bases from V and 0 bases from J, with 11 bases between. The germline V gene encodes CDR1 MNHEY and CDR2 SVGAGI. The CDR3 has 16 residues.

The rearrangement links TRBV12-3 or TRBV12-4 to TRBJ2-2, with D hard to call. This CDR3 spans 13 amino acids. V gave up 5 bases and J gave up 1 base, with 5 bases separating them. Here the CDR3 reads CASSVQNTGELFF. The DNA of the CDR3 is TGTGCCAGCAGTGTTCAGAACACCGGGGAGCTGTTTTTT.

The genes are TRBV6-2 or TRBV6-3 and TRBJ2-2, with 11 bases matching TRBD2. Germline V gene lookup returns CDR1 MNHEY and CDR2 SVGEGT. CDR3 length equals 17 residues. V shed 5 bases and J 4 bases; nucleotides not matched to a gene: 9. The chain's CDR3 is CASSLPISGRGTGELFF. The CDR3 bases are TGTGCCAGCAGTCTCCCGATTAGCGGGAGGGGCACCGGGGAGCTGTTTTTT.

The V gene is TRBV6-1, the J gene TRBJ2-5, with 7 bases fitting TRBD1. This CDR3 comprises 15 residues. The ends lost 6 bases at V and 5 bases at J; junction bases unmatched: 12. The germline gives CDR1 MNHNS, CDR2 SASEGT. CDR3 sequence reads: CASRSLTGKRETQYF. As DNA, the CDR3 is TGTGCCAGCAGATCGCTGACAGGGAAAAGGGAGACCCAGTACTTC.

This clonotype appeared many times. The chain links TRBV5-1 to TRBJ1-1, with a tentative D call TRBD1 (5 bases). Germline loops: CDR1 SGHRS, CDR2 YFSETQ. The CDR3 has 14 amino acids. V dropped 2 bases and J dropped 3 bases, with 11 bases sitting between them. In DNA, the CDR3 is TGCGCCAGCAGCTTACTGGGGACGGACACTGAAGCTTTCTTT. Protein sequence: CASSLLGTDTEAFF. Complete variable domain (other parts from reference TRBV5-1 and TRBJ1-1): KAGVTQTPRYLIKTRGQQVTLSCSPISGHRSVSWYQQTPGQGLQFLFEYFSETQRNKGNFPGRFSGRQFSNSRSEMNVSTLELGDSALYLCASSLLGTDTEAFFGQGTRLTVV.

Many counts were recorded for this clonotype. This chain connects TRBV6-1 to TRBJ2-7, with D perhaps being TRBD1 or TRBD2 (7 bases each). CDR1 is MNHNS and CDR2 is SASEGT in the germline V gene. Trimming pared 6 bases from V and 0 bases from J, leaving 18 bases between. This CDR3 is 16 amino acids long. The DNA of the CDR3 is TGTGCCAGCAGGGGGTACAGGGAGGGGGCCTCCTACGAGCAGTACTTC. Amino acid sequence: CASRGYREGASYEQYF.

This clonotype was seen at least ten times. The chain combines TRBV28 with TRBJ1-2; 7 bases line up with TRBD1. CDR1 and CDR2 (germline): MDHEN, SYDVKM. This CDR3 region has 14 residues. Trimming cost V 6 bases and J 4 bases; bases outside gene matches: 8. DNA of the CDR3: TGTGCCAGCAGCCCAATACGGACAGGCTATGGCTACACCTTC. Protein: CASSPIRTGYGYTF.

This clonotype showed up many times. V usage is TRBV14 and J usage is TRBJ1-3; D gene ambiguous. The CDR3 is 18 amino acids. Trimming removed 0 bases at V and 0 bases at J, with 15 bases between. The V gene's germline CDR1 is SGHDN and CDR2 FVKESK. CDR3: CASSQEVDLYFSGNTIYF. CDR3 nucleotide sequence: TGTGCCAGCAGCCAAGAAGTGGACCTATACTTCTCTGGAAACACCATATATTTT.

This chain uses TRBV6-1 with TRBJ2-7, with D unresolved. V was shortened by 4 bases and J by 4 bases, with 11 bases between the two germline ends. Germline lookup yields CDR1 MNHNS and CDR2 SASEGT. The CDR3 has 13 amino acids. CDR3 region: CASSATSWYEQYF. As DNA, the CDR3 is TGTGCCAGCAGTGCCACGAGTTGGTACGAGCAGTACTTC.

This clonotype was detected many times. V is TRBV10-1 and J is TRBJ2-2; a weak D match, TRBD2 (5 bases). Germline V gene lookup returns CDR1 WNHNN and CDR2 SYGVQD (reference sequence). The CDR3 contains 12 residues. Deletions cut 6 bases from V and 7 bases from J, with 9 bases between. The CDR3 nucleotides read TGCGCCAGCAGCCCCCGGGACGGGGAGCTGTTTTTT. Its protein product is CASSPRDGELFF.

The sample holds many counts of this clonotype. This chain uses TRBV4-3 with TRBJ1-3; D possibly corresponds to TRBD1 (5 bases). In germline, CDR1 is LGHNA, CDR2 YSLEER. The CDR3 runs to 16 residues. With 4 bases removed from V and 1 base from J, the gap between germline ends came to 14 bases. This CDR3 reads CASSRDHGGSGNTIYF. CDR3 bases: TGCGCCAGCAGCCGAGACCACGGGGGTTCTGGAAACACCATATATTTT.

In its sample, this clonotype was seen many times. The genes are TRBV11-1 and TRBJ1-1; the match to TRBD1 covers 9 bases. The V and J ends lost 1 base and 3 bases, in that order; junction bases with no gene match: 12. In germline, CDR1 is SGHAT, CDR2 FQDESV (reference sequence). The CDR3 contains 18 residues. The DNA of the CDR3 is TGTGCCAGCAGCTTAGATTCGGTCGGGACAGGGACCTACACTGAAGCTTTCTTT. Amino acid sequence: CASSLDSVGTGTYTEAFF.

Ten or more counts support this clonotype. The CDR3 protein is CASSLNSMNTEAFF. The CDR3 nucleotides are TGCGCCAGCAGCTTGAATAGCATGAACACTGAAGCTTTCTTT. The chain uses TRBV5-1 and TRBJ1-1; D not certain. V was shortened by 1 base and J by 0 bases, with 7 bases between the two germline ends. The length of the CDR3 is 14 residues. CDR1 is SGHRS and CDR2 is YFSETQ in the germline V gene.

The chain combines TRBV11-1 with TRBJ2-7, with 9 bases identical to TRBD2. The J call is doubtful: the DNA matches TRBJ2-5 better. CDR1 and CDR2 from the germline V gene are SGHAT and FQDESV (reference sequence). This CDR3 contains 18 residues. For the CDR3, the DNA is TGTGCCAGCAGCTGGAGTGGGACGGGTAGCGGGAGTCGGGAGACCCAGTACTTC. It translates to CASSWSGTGSGSRETQYF.